This TCR beta chain emerged from a study of T cell responses to AZD1222 COVID-19 vaccine. From germline, CDR1 is MNHEY and CDR2 SMNVEV (reference sequence). V was clipped by 5 bases and J by 6 bases, with 17 bases between them. The CDR3 is 14 amino acids. The data were produced by immunoSEQ multiplex PCR, yet TCRdb's version contains in-frame clones alone and is incomplete. The data hold under 150,000 clones, with roughly 85% observed a single time. The sequences come from peripheral blood, collected 28 days after the second dose of the MenACWY control vaccine. The receptor comes from an adult who received the MenACWY meningococcal vaccine as a control. This chain links TRBV27 with TRBJ2-7, with D perhaps TRBD1 (7 bases). CDR3 region: CASSQEGAQREQYF. The CDR3 DNA sequence: TGTGCCAGCAGTCAGGAGGGGGCGCAACGCGAGCAGTACTTC.